Listed below are T cell receptor beta chains from one sample, sequenced in a study of ipilimumab plus nivolumab after autologous stem cell transplantation. Libraries were prepared by immunoSEQ multiplex PCR; TCRdb keeps only in-frame clonotypes and omits some of them. The profile shows approximately 20,000 clones, 70% to 85% of them singletons. The sample was PBMCs, taken in a trial of ipilimumab plus nivolumab as post-transplant consolidation. These receptors all come from a male donor with diffuse large B-cell lymphoma. The CDR3 runs from the conserved cysteine through the conserved F or W. The order of the fields is J gene, D gene, V gene, clone size, CDR3 protein, CDR3 DNA. A D gene is named only where the DNA matches it firmly. Clone size is not always given. Where it is, it says once, few, many or a class for expanded clones.

TRBJ2-7,TRBD1,TRBV29-1,few,CSAERQGSYEQYF,TGCAGCGCCGAAAGACAGGGTTCCTACGAGCAGTACTTC
TRBJ2-7,TRBD2,TRBV7-8,.,CASSSTLAGGPYEQYF,TGTGCCAGCAGCTCTACTCTAGCGGGAGGCCCCTACGAGCAGTACTTC
TRBJ1-5,TRBD1,TRBV5-4,.,CASSSAGQGGDQPQHF,TGTGCCAGCAGCTCAGCGGGACAGGGGGGGGATCAGCCCCAGCATTTT
TRBJ2-5,.,TRBV9,.,CASSVDNSQETQYF,TGTGCCAGCAGCGTAGATAACAGCCAAGAGACCCAGTACTTC
TRBJ2-2,TRBD2,TRBV5-1,.,CASRDKGIAGALANTGELFF,TGCGCCAGCAGAGACAAAGGGATAGCGGGAGCTTTAGCAAACACCGGGGAGCTGTTTTTT
TRBJ2-1,TRBD1,TRBV7-9,.,CASSLVWDRGSEQFF,TGTGCCAGCAGCTTAGTTTGGGACAGGGGAAGTGAGCAGTTCTTC
TRBJ2-3,TRBD2,TRBV2,once,CASSGRLAGGVTDTQYF,TGTGCCAGCAGCGGCAGGCTAGCGGGGGGAGTTACAGATACGCAGTATTTT
TRBJ1-6,TRBD1,TRBV28,few,CASRGQGNSPLHF,TGTGCCAGCAGAGGACAGGGTAATTCACCCCTCCACTTT
TRBJ2-1,.,TRBV9,few,CASSVMGNGYNEQFF,TGTGCCAGCAGCGTAATGGGGAATGGATACAATGAGCAGTTCTTC
TRBJ1-5,TRBD1,TRBV6-1,.,CASSEVVGQGHQPQHF,TGTGCCAGCAGTGAAGTAGTGGGACAGGGCCATCAGCCCCAGCATTTT
TRBJ1-2,.,TRBV7-5,.,CVRSPRRDANYGYTF,TGTGTCAGAAGCCCCCGTAGGGATGCTAACTATGGCTACACCTTC
TRBJ2-3,TRBD2,TRBV9,.,CASKKAGGYTQYF,TGTGCCAGCAAAAAGGCGGGAGGGTATACGCAGTATTTT
TRBJ1-1,.,TRBV5-4,few,CATSGLLGTEAFF,TGTGCCACATCAGGGCTTTTAGGAACTGAAGCTTTCTTT
TRBJ1-3,.,TRBV7-9,.,CASRLGSGNTIYF,TGTGCCAGCAGACTCGGGTCTGGAAACACCATATATTTT
TRBJ1-1,.,TRBV20-1,few,CSGVLNTEAFF,TGCAGTGGCGTCCTGAACACTGAAGCTTTCTTT
TRBJ1-5,TRBD1,TRBV28,.,CASSSLQGANQPQHF,TGTGCCAGCAGTTCATTACAGGGGGCCAATCAGCCCCAGCATTTT
TRBJ2-7,.,TRBV18,.,CASSPIRGLYDEQYF,TGTGCCAGCTCACCAATCCGGGGGCTTTACGACGAGCAGTACTTC